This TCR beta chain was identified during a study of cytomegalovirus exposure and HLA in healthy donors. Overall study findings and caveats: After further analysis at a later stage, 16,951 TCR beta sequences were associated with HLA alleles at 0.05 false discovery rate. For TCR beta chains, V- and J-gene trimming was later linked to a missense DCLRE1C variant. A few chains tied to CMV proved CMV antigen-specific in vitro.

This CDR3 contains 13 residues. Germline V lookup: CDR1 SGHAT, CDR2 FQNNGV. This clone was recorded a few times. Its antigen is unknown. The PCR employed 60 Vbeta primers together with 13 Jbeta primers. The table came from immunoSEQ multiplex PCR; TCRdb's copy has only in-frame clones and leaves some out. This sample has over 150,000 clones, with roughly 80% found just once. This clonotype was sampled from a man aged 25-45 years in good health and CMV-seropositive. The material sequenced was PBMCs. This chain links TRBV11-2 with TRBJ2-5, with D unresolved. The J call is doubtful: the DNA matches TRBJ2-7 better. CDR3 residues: CASSPLRSYEQYF. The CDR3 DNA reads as TGTGCCAGCAGCCCCCTTCGCTCCTACGAGCAGTACTTC.